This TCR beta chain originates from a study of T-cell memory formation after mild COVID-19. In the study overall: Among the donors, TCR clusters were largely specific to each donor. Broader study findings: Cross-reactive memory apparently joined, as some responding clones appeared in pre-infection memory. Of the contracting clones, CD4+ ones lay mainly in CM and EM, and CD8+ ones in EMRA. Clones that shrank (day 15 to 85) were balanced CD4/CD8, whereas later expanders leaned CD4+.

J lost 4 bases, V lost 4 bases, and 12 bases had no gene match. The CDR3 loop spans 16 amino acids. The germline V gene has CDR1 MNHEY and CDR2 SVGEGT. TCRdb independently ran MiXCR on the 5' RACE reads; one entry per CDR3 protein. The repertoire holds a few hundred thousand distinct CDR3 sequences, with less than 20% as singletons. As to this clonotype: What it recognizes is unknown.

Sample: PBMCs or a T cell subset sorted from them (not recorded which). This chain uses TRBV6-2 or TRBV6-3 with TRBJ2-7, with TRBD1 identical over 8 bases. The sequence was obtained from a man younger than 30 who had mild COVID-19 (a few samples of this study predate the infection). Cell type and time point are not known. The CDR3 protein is CASSSHRTGTEYEQYV. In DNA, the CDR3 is TGTGCCAGCAGTTCCCATCGGACAGGGACAGAGTACGAGCAGTACGTC.